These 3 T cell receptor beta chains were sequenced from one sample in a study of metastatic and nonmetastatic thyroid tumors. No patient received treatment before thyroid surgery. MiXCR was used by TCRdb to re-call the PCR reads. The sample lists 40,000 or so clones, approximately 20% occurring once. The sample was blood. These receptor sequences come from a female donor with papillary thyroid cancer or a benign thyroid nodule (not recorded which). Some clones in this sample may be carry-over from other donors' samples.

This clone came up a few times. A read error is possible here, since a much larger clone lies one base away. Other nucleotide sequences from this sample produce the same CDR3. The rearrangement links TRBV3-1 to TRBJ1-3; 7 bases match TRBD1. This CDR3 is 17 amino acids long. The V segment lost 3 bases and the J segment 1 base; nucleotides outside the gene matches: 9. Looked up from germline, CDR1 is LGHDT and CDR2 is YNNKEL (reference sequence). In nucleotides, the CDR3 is TGTGCCAGCAGCCAGGCGACAGGGTATGCGTCTGGAAACACCATATATTTT. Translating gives CASSQATGYASGNTIYF.

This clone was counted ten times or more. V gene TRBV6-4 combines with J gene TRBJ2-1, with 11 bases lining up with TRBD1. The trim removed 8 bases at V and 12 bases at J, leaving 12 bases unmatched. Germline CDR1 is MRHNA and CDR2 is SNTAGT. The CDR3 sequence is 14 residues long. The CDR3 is CASSSGTGGDGQFF. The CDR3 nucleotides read TGTGCCAGCTCCTCCGGGACAGGGGGGGATGGGCAGTTCTTC.

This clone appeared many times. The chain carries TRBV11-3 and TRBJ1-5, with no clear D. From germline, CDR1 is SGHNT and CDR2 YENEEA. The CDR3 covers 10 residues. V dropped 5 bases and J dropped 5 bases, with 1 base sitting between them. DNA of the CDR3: TGTGCCAGCAGCGATCAGCCCCAGCATTTT. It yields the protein CASSDQPQHF.